The 26 T cell receptor beta chains below all came from one sample that was sequenced in a study of T cells in Graves' hyperthyroidism and ophthalmopathy. Amplification yielded TCR beta CDR3 regions, with RNA transcripts as the source. The TCR CDR3 first-round RT-PCR relied on the HTBI primer set. One entry per CDR3 protein, called by TCRdb with MiXCR from the multiplex PCR reads. The table lists approximately 30,000 distinct CDR3 sequences, approximately 52% of them singletons, with more than 25% in the top ten. Sequencing was done on a sample of blood. These TCRs come from a woman aged 40 to 55 with Graves' ophthalmopathy.

This clonotype was counted once. The genes are TRBV5-1 and TRBJ1-1; TRBD1 matches 7 bases. Germline loops: CDR1 SGHRS, CDR2 YFSETQ. This CDR3 spans 12 amino acids. J was trimmed by 10 bases and V by 0 bases; bases with no gene match: 3. Written as DNA, the CDR3 is TGCGCCAGCAGCTTGGACAGGGGAGCAGCTTTCTTT. Residues: CASSLDRGAAFF. The full variable domain, with the rest looked up from reference TRBV5-1 and TRBJ1-1, is KAGVTQTPRYLIKTRGQQVTLSCSPISGHRSVSWYQQTPGQGLQFLFEYFSETQRNKGNFPGRFSGRQFSNSRSEMNVSTLELGDSALYLCASSLDRGAAFFGQGTRLTVV.

This chain links TRBV7-9 with TRBJ2-2; 9 bases agree with TRBD2. Germline CDR1 is SEHNR and CDR2 is FQNEAQ (reference sequence). V shed 6 bases and J 1 base; nucleotides not matched to a gene: 3. The CDR3 totals 15 residues. Here the CDR3 reads CASSQAGGNTGELFF. CDR3 nucleotides: TGTGCCAGCAGTCAAGCGGGGGGGAACACCGGGGAGCTGTTTTTT.

This sequence joins TRBV7-3 and TRBJ2-5; 7 bases are shared with TRBD2. Germline CDR1 is SGHTA and CDR2 is FQGTGA. The length of the CDR3 is 13 residues. Trimming cost V 5 bases and J 5 bases; bases outside gene matches: 5. CDR3 sequence (DNA): TGTGCCAGCAGCACCATTAGCGGGGAGACCCAGTACTTC. Translation gives CASSTISGETQYF.

This clonotype was counted ten times or more. The chain links TRBV20-1 to TRBJ2-1; 8 positions agree with TRBD2. The junction had 7 bases not matched to a gene; V was cut back by 0 bases and J by 3 bases. The CDR3 is 16 residues long. Germline-derived CDR1 and CDR2 are DFQATT and SNEGSKA (reference sequence). The CDR3 is CSARDPGRAYYNEQFF. CDR3 DNA sequence: TGCAGTGCTAGAGACCCCGGGAGGGCCTACTACAATGAGCAGTTCTTC.

This CDR3 is CAISGSGISYEQYF. The CDR3 DNA sequence: TGTGCCATCAGTGGTAGCGGGATTTCCTACGAGCAGTACTTC. This sequence joins TRBV10-3 and TRBJ2-7; 8 bases align to TRBD2. This CDR3 is 14 amino acids long. The ends lost 4 bases at V and 1 base at J; junction bases unmatched: 3. Germline V gene sequence: CDR1 ENHRY, CDR2 SYGVKD.

Note on this clonotype: This CDR3 is missing its conserved last phenylalanine or tryptophan, likely due to a read error. This rearrangement joins TRBV20-1 to TRBJ2-1; TRBD2 matches 8 bases. With 0 bases clipped from V and 5 bases from J, the junction kept 6 bases outside the gene matches. The CDR3 is 15 residues long. Germline CDR1 is DFQATT and CDR2 is SNEGSKA (reference sequence). CDR3 amino acids: CSARDRRTSNNEQFV. The CDR3 DNA reads TGCAGTGCTAGAGATCGCAGGACTAGCAACAATGAGCAGTTCGTC.

V usage is TRBV19 and J usage is TRBJ2-2, with TRBD2 matching 9 bases. The CDR3 consists of 13 residues. Germline V gene lookup returns CDR1 LNHDA and CDR2 SQIVND (reference sequence). J lost 8 bases, V lost 7 bases, and 5 bases had no gene match. The CDR3 DNA sequence: TGTGCCAGTATATTTAGCGGGAGTGGGGAGCTGTTTTTT. It yields the protein CASIFSGSGELFF. Full variable domain (remainder filled in from reference TRBV19 and TRBJ2-2): DGGITQSPKYLFRKEGQNVTLSCEQNLNHDAMYWYRQDPGQGLRLIYYSQIVNDFQKGDIAEGYSVSREKKESFPLTVTSAQKNPTAFYLCASIFSGSGELFFGEGSRLTVL.

This chain connects TRBV5-1 to TRBJ2-7; TRBD2 might be the D (6 bases). Germline V CDR1 and CDR2: SGHRS, YFSETQ. V was clipped by 0 bases and J by 7 bases, with 20 bases between them. The CDR3 is 16 amino acids. Written as DNA, the CDR3 is TGCGCCAGCAGCTTGGGGGGCGGACTACCTTGCTGGGAGCAGTACTTC. This encodes CASSLGGGLPCWEQYF.

This clonotype turned up a few times. The chain employs TRBV30 and TRBJ1-1; weak D call: TRBD1 (5 bases). CDR3 length: 12 residues. Per the germline V gene, CDR1 is GTSNPN and CDR2 is SVGIG (reference sequence). Trimming took off 2 bases at V and 3 bases at J, with 7 bases between the two ends. CDR3 amino acids: CAWSPRDTEAFF. The CDR3 DNA sequence: TGTGCCTGGAGTCCCAGGGACACTGAAGCTTTCTTT.

Notes on this clonotype: A much larger clonotype is one base distant, so this may be a read error. The V and J genes are TRBV28 and TRBJ1-5; D perhaps matches TRBD1 (5 bases). The CDR3 contains 15 residues. The V gene's germline CDR1 is MDHEN and CDR2 SYDVKM. The CDR3 sequence: CASSLYLQGNQPRHF. The CDR3 DNA follows: TGTGCCAGCAGTTTATATCTCCAGGGCAATCAGCCCCGGCATTTT.

On this clonotype itself: This may be a read error, as it is one base from a much larger clone. The rearrangement links TRBV6-4 to TRBJ2-3; D remains unclear. The CDR3 has 13 residues. Germline values: CDR1 MRHNA, CDR2 SNTAGT. CDR3 protein: CASSLERGDTRYF. The CDR3 DNA is TGTGCCAGCAGTTTAGAGAGAGGAGATACGCGGTATTTT.

The rearrangement joins TRBV6-1 to TRBJ2-5; possibly TRBD1 for D (5 bases). V shed 3 bases and J shed 9 bases, with 20 bases lying between them. The CDR3 is made up of 15 amino acids. Germline V gives CDR1 MNHNS, CDR2 SASEGT. DNA of the CDR3: TGTGCCAGCAGTGACGGGCAGGGAAGCAATCAGCCCCAGTACTTC. Translating gives CASSDGQGSNQPQYF.

The rearrangement joins TRBV6-5 to TRBJ2-7; either TRBD1 or TRBD2 may supply D (5 bases each). The CDR3 covers 14 residues. Between the trimmed V and J ends, which lost 2 bases and 1 base, there was a span of 9 bases. Per germline, CDR1 MNHEY and CDR2 SVGAGI. CDR3 protein: CASSYGGESYEQYF. Written as DNA, the CDR3 is TGTGCCAGCAGTTACGGGGGAGAGTCCTACGAGCAGTACTTC.

A note on this clonotype: No conserved phenylalanine or tryptophan ends this CDR3, so it is likely a read error. The DNA is left out, because the CDR3 cannot be placed on it with certainty; the CDR3 is given as TCRdb lists it. The V call is TRBV7-3, the J call TRBJ2-2. Per germline, CDR1 SGHTA and CDR2 FQGTGA. Including both end residues, the CDR3 is 14 amino acids long. The CDR3 protein is CASSLRGEHRGAVV.

J is TRBJ2-7 and V is TRBV5-1, with D uncertain. V was shortened by 4 bases and J by 5 bases, with 10 bases between the two germline ends. The CDR3 is 12 amino acids. Germline CDR1 is SGHRS and CDR2 is YFSETQ. CDR3 loop: CASSPPLHEQYF. Written as DNA, the CDR3 is TGCGCCAGCAGCCCCCCCCTCCACGAGCAGTACTTC.

As regards this clonotype: One end of the junction does not line up with germline, which may come from a read error. V and J are TRBV7-6 and TRBJ1-3; TRBD1 might be the D (6 bases). The CDR3 contains 16 residues. Germline V gene sequence: CDR1 SGHVS, CDR2 FNYEAQ. CDR3 amino acids: CASSQRYQGRGNTIYF. The CDR3 region has the DNA TGCGCCAGCAGCCAAAGGTACCAGGGGCGTGGAAACACCATATATTTT.

V gene TRBV6-5 combines with J gene TRBJ2-5, with 9 bases identical to TRBD1. Germline CDR1 MNHEY, CDR2 SVGAGI. The CDR3 covers 15 residues. V shed 5 bases, J shed 5 bases, and the junction held 9 bases outside the gene matches. The CDR3 spells CASSMTQGAGETQYF. CDR3 in DNA: TGTGCCAGCAGTATGACACAGGGGGCGGGGGAGACCCAGTACTTC.

The rearrangement links TRBV27 to TRBJ2-6, with D perhaps TRBD1 (5 bases). Germline CDR1 and CDR2: MNHEY and SMNVEV (reference sequence). The CDR3 loop spans 16 amino acids. Trimming removed 0 bases from V and 5 bases from J, with 11 bases in between. CDR3 protein: CASSLSRTPRANVLTF. The DNA of the CDR3 is TGTGCCAGCAGTTTATCTAGGACACCAAGGGCCAACGTCCTGACTTTC.

The table lists this clonotype with a few counts. The chain recombines TRBV9 with TRBJ2-1; TRBD2 agrees at 12 bases. With 0 bases clipped from V and 7 bases from J, the junction kept 2 bases outside the gene matches. Germline CDR1 SGDLS, CDR2 YYNGEE. CDR3 length: 15 residues. The CDR3 here is CASSVASGRVNEQFF. The CDR3 DNA is TGTGCCAGCAGCGTAGCTAGCGGGAGGGTGAATGAGCAGTTCTTC.

This clonotype is medium-sized (0.01 to 0.1%) in the sample. The rearrangement links TRBV15 to TRBJ1-2, with D uncertain. The CDR3 runs to 15 residues. Trimming removed 4 bases from V and 7 bases from J, with 19 bases in between. Germline CDR1 and CDR2: LNHNV and YYDKDF (reference sequence). This chain's CDR3 is CATSTATQRLGGYTF. CDR3 nucleotides: TGTGCCACCAGCACGGCAACACAGCGTTTGGGTGGCTACACCTTC.

This rearrangement joins TRBV12-3 or TRBV12-4 to TRBJ2-1; the D gene could be TRBD1 or TRBD2 (5 bases each). This CDR3 region has 14 residues. V lost 3 bases, J lost 4 bases, and 10 bases lay in between. The CDR3 DNA reads TGTGCCAGCAGTTTCCCGGGACCATACAATGAGCAGTTCTTC. The encoded protein is CASSFPGPYNEQFF.

As concerns this clonotype: The CDR3 does not close with the conserved phenylalanine or tryptophan, likely indicating a read error. It is unclear where the CDR3 begins or ends on the DNA, so no DNA is shown, and the CDR3 is as TCRdb lists it. The CDR3 protein is CASSRGTY. The chain employs TRBV5-1 and TRBJ1-2; no check of the table's D call, TRBD1, against the DNA was made. In germline, CDR1 is SGHRS, CDR2 YFSETQ. The CDR3 has 8 amino acids, counting both end residues.

This clonotype was seen at least ten times. V usage is TRBV12-3 or TRBV12-4 and J usage is TRBJ1-5; D is undetermined. Between the trimmed V and J ends, which lost 1 base and 6 bases, there was a span of 4 bases. This CDR3 region has 12 residues. CDR3 sequence: CASSLGGQPQHF. The CDR3 DNA sequence: TGTGCCAGCAGTTTAGGGGGTCAGCCCCAGCATTTT.

The rearrangement joins TRBV12-5 to TRBJ1-1, with 7 bases identical to TRBD1. Germline CDR1 and CDR2: LGHNT and FRNRAP. This CDR3 spans 14 amino acids. The ends lost 6 bases at V and 1 base at J; junction bases unmatched: 5. CDR3 protein: CASGDQGGNTEAFF. CDR3 DNA: TGTGCTAGTGGCGACCAGGGGGGGAACACTGAAGCTTTCTTT.

As to this clonotype: The junction differs from germline at one of its ends, possibly a read error. The V gene is TRBV6-5, the J gene TRBJ1-5; maybe TRBD1 (5 bases). This CDR3 spans 14 amino acids. Germline V gene data show CDR1 as MNHEY and CDR2 as SVGAGI. The CDR3 nucleotides are TGTGCCACCAGTAGGGGCTTTGGCAATCAGCCCCAGCATTTT. Translating it yields CATSRGFGNQPQHF.

This clonotype showed up many times. The rearrangement joins TRBV5-1 to TRBJ2-7, with 13 positions matching TRBD2. In germline, CDR1 is SGHRS, CDR2 YFSETQ. V lost 1 base and J lost 3; bases outside the gene matches: 4. There are 16 residues in the CDR3. The CDR3 protein is CASSLTSGRAFYEQYF. The CDR3, as DNA: TGCGCCAGCAGCTTGACTAGCGGGAGGGCCTTCTACGAGCAGTACTTC.